The 14 T cell receptor beta chains in this list originate from one sample, sequenced in a study of OX40 agonist ivuxolimab in advanced cancers. The data were produced by immunoSEQ multiplex PCR, yet TCRdb's version contains in-frame clones alone and is incomplete. The table records approximately 43,000 clones, 89% of them present only once. The specimen comprised CD4+ or CD8+ T cells sorted from blood, sampled in a trial of the OX40 agonist ivuxolimab. These TCRs come from an adult with an advanced solid tumor such as melanoma, head and neck, liver or kidney cancer.

This clone has just a few counts. The rearrangement joins TRBV4-1 to TRBJ1-1, with 10 bases fitting TRBD1. V shed 2 bases, J shed 1 base, and the junction held 4 bases outside the gene matches. This CDR3 is 16 amino acids long. The germline gives CDR1 MGHRA, CDR2 YSYEKL. The DNA of the CDR3 is TGCGCCAGCAGCCAACGGACAGGGGGTGGGAACACTGAAGCTTTCTTT. Protein product: CASSQRTGGGNTEAFF.

The V and J genes are TRBV7-6 and TRBJ1-4, with 7 positions matching TRBD1. In germline, CDR1 is SGHVS, CDR2 FNYEAQ. This CDR3 is built from 17 residues. Unmatched junction bases numbered 9, after V lost 5 bases and J lost 0 bases. CDR3 in amino acids: CASSPSTGTPTNEKLFF. The CDR3 DNA reads as TGTGCCAGCAGCCCCTCGACAGGGACACCAACTAATGAAAAACTGTTTTTT.

This chain uses TRBV27 with TRBJ2-6; no firm D call. CDR3 length: 18 residues. The germline V gene has CDR1 MNHEY and CDR2 SMNVEV (reference sequence). The V gene lost 3 bases and the J gene lost 5 bases, with 20 bases spanning the gap. The CDR3 loop reads CASSFWHWLQSRANVLTF. CDR3 nucleotides: TGTGCCAGCAGTTTTTGGCACTGGCTACAAAGTCGGGCCAACGTCCTGACTTTC.

This CDR3 reads CASSTDWGGELFF. CDR3 DNA sequence: TGCGCCAGCAGCACCGACTGGGGCGGGGAGCTGTTTTTT. The chain is built from TRBV5-1 and TRBJ2-2; D is unresolved. Germline CDR1 SGHRS, CDR2 YFSETQ. V was pared by 4 bases and J by 7 bases, with 11 bases between. CDR3 length: 13 amino acids. Filled out from reference TRBV5-1 and TRBJ2-2, the complete variable domain reads KAGVTQTPRYLIKTRGQQVTLSCSPISGHRSVSWYQQTPGQGLQFLFEYFSETQRNKGNFPGRFSGRQFSNSRSEMNVSTLELGDSALYLCASSTDWGGELFFGEGSRLTVL.

This clone was seen a few times. The chain links TRBV6-5 to TRBJ1-1; D gene ambiguous. CDR3 length equals 14 residues. V lost 6 bases, J lost 2 bases, and 13 bases lay in between. Germline V gene data show CDR1 as MNHEY and CDR2 as SVGAGI. The CDR3 sequence is CASRVGILNTEAFF. CDR3 DNA sequence: TGTGCCAGCAGGGTGGGGATCTTAAACACTGAAGCTTTCTTT.

V usage is TRBV4-2 and J usage is TRBJ1-2; D remains ambiguous. V lost 2 bases and J 2 bases, leaving 12 bases between the germline ends. In germline, CDR1 is LGHNA, CDR2 YNFKEQ. The CDR3 has 15 residues. The CDR3 DNA reads as TGTGCCAGCAGCCAACCCCTGGCACCGAACTATGGCTACACCTTC. Protein sequence: CASSQPLAPNYGYTF.

The chain couples TRBV2 to TRBJ2-5, with a tentative D call TRBD1 (5 bases). Germline assignment: CDR1 SNHLY and CDR2 FYNNEI. Deletions cut 3 bases from V and 2 bases from J, with 10 bases between. This CDR3 spans 14 amino acids. CDR3 amino acids: CASSDGAAQETQYF. The CDR3 bases are TGTGCCAGCAGTGATGGGGCAGCACAAGAGACCCAGTACTTC.

The V call is TRBV30, the J call TRBJ2-7, with D possibly matching TRBD1 (6 bases). The germline V gene has CDR1 GTSNPN and CDR2 SVGIG (reference sequence). CDR3 length equals 13 residues. The V and J ends lost 2 bases and 1 base respectively, with 9 bases between them. In nucleotides, the CDR3 is TGTGCCTGGAGTCCAGGGGTTTCCTACGAGCAGTACTTC. Translating gives CAWSPGVSYEQYF.

V gene TRBV6-1 combines with J gene TRBJ1-4; D gene uncertain. Deletions cut 1 base from V and 0 bases from J, with 6 bases between. This CDR3 has 15 residues. Germline CDR1 MNHNS, CDR2 SASEGT. In nucleotides, the CDR3 is TGTGCCAGCAGTGAAGGACACGCAACTAATGAAAAACTGTTTTTT. Translated: CASSEGHATNEKLFF.

This clone is medium-sized. The V call is TRBV10-3, the J call TRBJ2-1, with 8 bases matching TRBD1. The CDR3 runs to 15 residues. Trimming cost V 6 bases and J 3 bases; bases outside gene matches: 7. The V gene's germline CDR1 is ENHRY and CDR2 SYGVKD. CDR3 amino acids: CAIRGTDRDYNEQFF. CDR3 bases: TGTGCCATCAGGGGGACGGACAGGGACTACAATGAGCAGTTCTTC.

The V gene is TRBV10-3, the J gene TRBJ2-1; D is perhaps TRBD1 (5 bases). The CDR3 sequence is 14 residues long. CDR1 and CDR2 (germline): ENHRY, SYGVKD. Trimming cost V 10 bases and J 8 bases, with 21 bases left between them. The CDR3: CATSQGQPDDEQFF. Here the CDR3 DNA reads TGTGCCACCAGCCAGGGCCAGCCCGACGATGAGCAGTTCTTC.

The chain uses TRBV5-1 and TRBJ2-3; 9 positions match TRBD1. The trim removed 4 bases at V and 0 bases at J, leaving 9 bases unmatched. The CDR3 extends over 17 amino acids. Germline lookup yields CDR1 SGHRS and CDR2 YFSETQ. CDR3: CASSGAGQGSSTDTQYF. For the CDR3, the DNA is TGCGCCAGCAGCGGCGCGGGACAGGGATCTAGCACAGATACGCAGTATTTT.

The rearrangement joins TRBV5-5 to TRBJ2-7; D possibly corresponds to TRBD1 (5 bases). Trimming removed 2 bases at V and 2 bases at J, with 14 bases between. From germline, CDR1 is SGHKS and CDR2 YYEKEE (reference sequence). The CDR3 is 15 residues long. The DNA of the CDR3 is TGTGCCAGCAGCTTTCTTCAGGGCACAGCCTACGAGCAGTACTTC. Protein sequence: CASSFLQGTAYEQYF. Full variable domain (rest looked up from reference TRBV5-5 and TRBJ2-7): DAGVTQSPTHLIKTRGQQVTLRCSPISGHKSVSWYQQVLGQGPQFIFQYYEKEERGRGNFPDRFSARQFPNYSSELNVNALLLGDSALYLCASSFLQGTAYEQYFGPGTRLTVT.

In this sample, this clone turned up a few times. The chain carries TRBV4-3 and TRBJ2-3; 10 bases agree with TRBD2. V lost 1 base to trimming and J lost 1 base; unmatched junction nucleotides: 2. Germline values: CDR1 LGHNA, CDR2 YSLEER. The CDR3 has 16 residues. The CDR3 region is CASSQVGTSGTDTQYF. CDR3 DNA sequence: TGCGCCAGCAGCCAAGTGGGGACTAGCGGCACAGATACGCAGTATTTT.